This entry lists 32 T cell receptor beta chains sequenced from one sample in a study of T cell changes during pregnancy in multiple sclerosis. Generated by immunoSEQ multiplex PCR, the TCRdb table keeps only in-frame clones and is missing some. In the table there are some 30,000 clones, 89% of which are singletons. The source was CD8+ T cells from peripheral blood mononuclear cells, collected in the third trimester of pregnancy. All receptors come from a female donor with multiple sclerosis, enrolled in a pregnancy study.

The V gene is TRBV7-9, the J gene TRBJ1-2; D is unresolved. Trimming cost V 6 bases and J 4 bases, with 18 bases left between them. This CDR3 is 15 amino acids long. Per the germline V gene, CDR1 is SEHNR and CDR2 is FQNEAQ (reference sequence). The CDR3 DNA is TGTGCCAGCAGACCTCAGTTAAGTGACATCTATGGCTACACCTTC. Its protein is CASRPQLSDIYGYTF.

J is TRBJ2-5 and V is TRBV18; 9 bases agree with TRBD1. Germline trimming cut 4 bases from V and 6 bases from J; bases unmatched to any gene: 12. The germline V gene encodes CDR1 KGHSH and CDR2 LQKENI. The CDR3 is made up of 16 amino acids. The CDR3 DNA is TGTGCCAGCTCACAATCACAGGGGGCCCCCATCCAGACCCAGTACTTC. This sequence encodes CASSQSQGAPIQTQYF.

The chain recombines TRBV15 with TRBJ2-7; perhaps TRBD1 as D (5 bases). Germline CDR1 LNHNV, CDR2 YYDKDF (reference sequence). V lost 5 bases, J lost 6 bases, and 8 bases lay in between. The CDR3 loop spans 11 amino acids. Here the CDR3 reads CATSGGAEQYF. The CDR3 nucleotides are TGTGCCACCAGCGGTGGGGCCGAGCAGTACTTC.

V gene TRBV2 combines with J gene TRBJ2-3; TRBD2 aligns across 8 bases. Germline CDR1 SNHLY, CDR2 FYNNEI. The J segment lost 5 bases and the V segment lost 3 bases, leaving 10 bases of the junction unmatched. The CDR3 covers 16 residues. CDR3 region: CASSERTSFSQDTQYF. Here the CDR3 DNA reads TGTGCCAGCAGTGAGAGGACTAGCTTTTCCCAAGATACGCAGTATTTT.

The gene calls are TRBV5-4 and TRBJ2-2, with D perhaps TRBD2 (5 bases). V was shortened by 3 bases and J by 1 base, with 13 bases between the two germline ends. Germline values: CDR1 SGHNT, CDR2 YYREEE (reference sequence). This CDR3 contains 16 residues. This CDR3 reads CASSSLFGENTGELFF. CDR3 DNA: TGTGCCAGCAGCTCACTCTTCGGGGAGAACACCGGGGAGCTGTTTTTT.

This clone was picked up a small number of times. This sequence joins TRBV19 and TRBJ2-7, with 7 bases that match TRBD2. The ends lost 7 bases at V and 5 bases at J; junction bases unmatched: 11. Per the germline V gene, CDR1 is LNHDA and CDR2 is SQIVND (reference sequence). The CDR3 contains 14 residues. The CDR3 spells CASNPSGGVNEQYF. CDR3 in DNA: TGTGCCAGTAACCCCTCGGGGGGAGTTAACGAGCAGTACTTC. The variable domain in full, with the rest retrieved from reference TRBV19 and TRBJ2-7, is DGGITQSPKYLFRKEGQNVTLSCEQNLNHDAMYWYRQDPGQGLRLIYYSQIVNDFQKGDIAEGYSVSREKKESFPLTVTSAQKNPTAFYLCASNPSGGVNEQYFGPGTRLTVT.

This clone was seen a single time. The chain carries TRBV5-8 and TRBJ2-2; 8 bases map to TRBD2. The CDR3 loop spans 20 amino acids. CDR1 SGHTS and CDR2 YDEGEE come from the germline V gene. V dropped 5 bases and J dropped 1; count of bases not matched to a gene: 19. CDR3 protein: CASRFIGPPGGSLNTGELFF. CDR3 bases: TGTGCCAGCAGGTTCATTGGTCCTCCGGGAGGGTCCTTGAACACCGGGGAGCTGTTTTTT. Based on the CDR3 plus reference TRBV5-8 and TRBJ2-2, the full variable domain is EAGVTQSPTHLIKTRGQQATLRCSPISGHTSVYWYQQALGLGLQFLLWYDEGEERNRGNFPPRFSGRQFPNYSSELNVNALELEDSALYLCASRFIGPPGGSLNTGELFFGEGSRLTVL.

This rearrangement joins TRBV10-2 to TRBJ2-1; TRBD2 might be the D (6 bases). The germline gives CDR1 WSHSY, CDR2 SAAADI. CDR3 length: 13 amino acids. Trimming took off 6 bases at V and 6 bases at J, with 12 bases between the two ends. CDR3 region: CASSRGSLNEQFF. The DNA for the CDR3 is TGCGCCAGCAGCCGGGGGAGCCTCAATGAGCAGTTCTTC.

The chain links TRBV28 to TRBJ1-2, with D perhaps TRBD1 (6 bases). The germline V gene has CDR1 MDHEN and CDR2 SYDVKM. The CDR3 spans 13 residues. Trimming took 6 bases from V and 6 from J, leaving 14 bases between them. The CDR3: CASSYRVGDGYTF. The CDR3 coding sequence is TGTGCCAGCAGCTACAGGGTGGGGGATGGCTACACCTTC.

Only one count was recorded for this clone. The CDR3: CASSWDISRREQFF. CDR3 sequence (DNA): TGTGCCAGTAGTTGGGACATTTCAAGGCGGGAGCAGTTCTTC. The chain uses TRBV19 and TRBJ2-1; D possibly corresponds to TRBD1 (6 bases). The CDR3 spans 14 residues. The germline gives CDR1 LNHDA, CDR2 SQIVND (reference sequence). Trimming removed 5 bases from V and 10 bases from J, with 18 bases in between.

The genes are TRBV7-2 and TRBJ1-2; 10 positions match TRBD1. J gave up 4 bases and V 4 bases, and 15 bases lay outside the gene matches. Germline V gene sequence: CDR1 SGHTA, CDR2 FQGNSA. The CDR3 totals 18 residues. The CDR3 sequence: CASSSLGDRGKSSYGYTF. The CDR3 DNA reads TGTGCCAGCAGCTCGTTAGGGGACAGGGGAAAATCGAGCTATGGCTACACCTTC.

CDR3 DNA: TGTGCCAGCAGTTTGACCGGGGATGATGGCTACACCTTC. It specifies CASSLTGDDGYTF. The gene calls are TRBV28 and TRBJ1-2; no reliable D call. The germline V gene encodes CDR1 MDHEN and CDR2 SYDVKM. The CDR3 consists of 13 residues. Trimming pared 3 bases from V and 6 bases from J, leaving 11 bases between.

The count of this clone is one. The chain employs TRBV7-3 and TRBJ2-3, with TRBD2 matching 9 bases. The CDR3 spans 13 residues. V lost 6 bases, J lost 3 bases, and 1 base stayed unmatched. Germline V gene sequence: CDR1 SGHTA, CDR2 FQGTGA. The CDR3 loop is CASRGLATDTQYF. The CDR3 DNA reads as TGTGCCAGCAGGGGACTAGCTACAGATACGCAGTATTTT. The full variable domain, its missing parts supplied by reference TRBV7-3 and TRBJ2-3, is GAGVSQTPSNKVTEKGKYVELRCDPISGHTALYWYRQSLGQGPEFLIYFQGTGAADDSGLPNDRFFAVRPEGSVSTLKIQRTERGDSAVYLCASRGLATDTQYFGPGTRLTVL.

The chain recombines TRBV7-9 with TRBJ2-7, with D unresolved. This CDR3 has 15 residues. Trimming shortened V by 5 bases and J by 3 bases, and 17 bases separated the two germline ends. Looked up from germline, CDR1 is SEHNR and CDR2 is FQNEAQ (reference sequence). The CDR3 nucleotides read TGTGCCAGCAGCCCATCCCCCTTGACGGGCTACGAGCAGTACTTC. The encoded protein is CASSPSPLTGYEQYF.

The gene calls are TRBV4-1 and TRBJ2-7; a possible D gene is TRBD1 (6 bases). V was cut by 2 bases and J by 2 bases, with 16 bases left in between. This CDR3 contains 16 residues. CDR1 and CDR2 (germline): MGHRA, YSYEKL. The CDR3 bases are TGCGCCAGCAGCCAAAGGGTTTGGGACAATACCTACGAGCAGTACTTC. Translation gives CASSQRVWDNTYEQYF.

CDR3 protein: CASSESPLRDGYTF. In DNA form, the CDR3 reads TGTGCCAGCAGTGAATCTCCGCTTCGGGATGGCTACACCTTC. The V gene is TRBV25-1, the J gene TRBJ1-2; D unclear. V shed 1 base and J shed 6 bases, with 12 bases lying between them. The CDR3 runs to 14 residues. Germline-derived CDR1 and CDR2 are MGHDK and SYGVNS.

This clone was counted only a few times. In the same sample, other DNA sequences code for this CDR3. The CDR3 nucleotides are TGTGCCAGCAGCGCGGGACAGGGGGTCAGCACTGAAGCTTTCTTT. Amino acid sequence: CASSAGQGVSTEAFF. The chain employs TRBV5-6 and TRBJ1-1; 11 nucleotides match TRBD1. The trim removed 4 bases at V and 4 bases at J, leaving 6 bases unmatched. The CDR3 spans 15 residues. Germline-derived CDR1 and CDR2 are SGHDT and YYEEEE. The complete variable domain, with remaining parts taken from reference TRBV5-6 and TRBJ1-1, reads DAGVTQSPTHLIKTRGQQVTLRCSPKSGHDTVSWYQQALGQGPQFIFQYYEEEERQRGNFPDRFSGHQFPNYSSELNVNALLLGDSALYLCASSAGQGVSTEAFFGQGTRLTVV.

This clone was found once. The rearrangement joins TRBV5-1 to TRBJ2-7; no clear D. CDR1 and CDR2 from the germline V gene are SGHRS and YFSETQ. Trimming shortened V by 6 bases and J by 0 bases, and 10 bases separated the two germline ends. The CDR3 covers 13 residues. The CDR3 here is CASTPPSSYEQYF. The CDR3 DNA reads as TGCGCCAGCACGCCCCCGAGCTCCTACGAGCAGTACTTC.

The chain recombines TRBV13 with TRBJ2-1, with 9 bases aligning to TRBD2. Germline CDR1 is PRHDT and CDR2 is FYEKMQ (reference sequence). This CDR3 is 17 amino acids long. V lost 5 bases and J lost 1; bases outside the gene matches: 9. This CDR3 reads CASSGRTSEISYNEQFF. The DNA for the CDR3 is TGTGCCAGCAGCGGACGGACTAGCGAGATATCCTACAATGAGCAGTTCTTC.

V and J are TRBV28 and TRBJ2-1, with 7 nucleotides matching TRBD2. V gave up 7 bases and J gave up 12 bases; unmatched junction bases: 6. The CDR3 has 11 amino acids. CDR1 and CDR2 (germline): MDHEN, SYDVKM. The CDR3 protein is CASTSGVGQFF. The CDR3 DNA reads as TGTGCCAGCACTAGCGGTGTAGGGCAGTTCTTC.

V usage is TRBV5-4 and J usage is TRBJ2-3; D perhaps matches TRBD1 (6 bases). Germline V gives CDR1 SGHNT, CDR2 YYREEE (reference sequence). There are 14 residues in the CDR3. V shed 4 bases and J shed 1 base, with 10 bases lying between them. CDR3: CASSPRGRTDTQYF. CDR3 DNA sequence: TGTGCCAGCAGCCCCAGGGGCCGCACAGATACGCAGTATTTT.

CDR3 loop: CASSLGTGNYGYTF. In DNA form, the CDR3 reads TGTGCCAGCAGCTTGGGGACAGGGAACTATGGCTACACCTTC. The rearrangement links TRBV5-6 to TRBJ1-2; 8 bases map to TRBD1. Germline V gene sequence: CDR1 SGHDT, CDR2 YYEEEE. Losses at the gene ends were 0 bases for V and 2 bases for J; bases not matched to a gene: 0. The CDR3 runs to 14 residues.

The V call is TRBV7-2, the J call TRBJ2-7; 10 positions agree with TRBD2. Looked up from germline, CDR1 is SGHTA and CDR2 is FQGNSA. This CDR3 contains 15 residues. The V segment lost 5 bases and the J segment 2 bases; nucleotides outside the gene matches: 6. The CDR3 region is CASSLSGRPTYEQYF. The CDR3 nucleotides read TGTGCCAGCAGCCTTAGCGGGAGGCCGACCTACGAGCAGTACTTC.

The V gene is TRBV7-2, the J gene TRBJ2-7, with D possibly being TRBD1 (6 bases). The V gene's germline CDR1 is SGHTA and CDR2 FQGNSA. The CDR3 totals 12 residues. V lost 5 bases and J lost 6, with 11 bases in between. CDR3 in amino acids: CASSSYRAEQYF. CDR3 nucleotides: TGTGCCAGCAGCAGTTACAGGGCCGAGCAGTACTTC.

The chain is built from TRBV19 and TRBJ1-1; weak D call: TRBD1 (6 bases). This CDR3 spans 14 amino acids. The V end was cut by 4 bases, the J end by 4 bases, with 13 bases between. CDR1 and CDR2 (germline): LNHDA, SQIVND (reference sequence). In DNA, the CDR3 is TGTGCCAGTAGTACAGGGGCCAGGGGCACTGAAGCTTTCTTT. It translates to CASSTGARGTEAFF.

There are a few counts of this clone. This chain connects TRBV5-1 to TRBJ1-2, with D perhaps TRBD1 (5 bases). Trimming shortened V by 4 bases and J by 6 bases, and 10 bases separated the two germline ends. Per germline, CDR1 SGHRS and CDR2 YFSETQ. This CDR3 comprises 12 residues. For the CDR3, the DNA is TGCGCCAGCAGCCCGGGGGGAGATGGCTACACCTTC. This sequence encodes CASSPGGDGYTF.

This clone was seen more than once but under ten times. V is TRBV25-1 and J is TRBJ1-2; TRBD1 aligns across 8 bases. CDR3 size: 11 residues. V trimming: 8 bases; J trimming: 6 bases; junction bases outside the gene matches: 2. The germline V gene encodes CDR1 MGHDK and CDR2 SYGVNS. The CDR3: CASGQGNGYTF. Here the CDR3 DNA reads TGTGCCAGCGGACAGGGTAATGGCTACACCTTC.

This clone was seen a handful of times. CDR3 nucleotide sequence: TGTGCCAGCTTCGGGGTAGCGGGAGGGCCTGGGTCCTGGCAGTTCTTC. Translated: CASFGVAGGPGSWQFF. V is TRBV28 and J is TRBJ2-1; 11 bases map to TRBD2. Trimming cost V 8 bases and J 12 bases; bases outside gene matches: 18. This CDR3 spans 16 amino acids. CDR1 and CDR2 (germline): MDHEN, SYDVKM.

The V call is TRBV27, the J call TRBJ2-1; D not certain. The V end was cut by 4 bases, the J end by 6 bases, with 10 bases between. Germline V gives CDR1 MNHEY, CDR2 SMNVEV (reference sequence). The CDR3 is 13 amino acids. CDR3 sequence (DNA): TGTGCCAGCAGTTGGTCAGGCATCAATGAGCAGTTCTTC. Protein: CASSWSGINEQFF.

The CDR3 DNA sequence: TGTGCCAGCAGTTTTGGGACAGGGTTGAACACTGAAGCTTTCTTT. Translation gives CASSFGTGLNTEAFF. The chain links TRBV27 to TRBJ1-1; 9 bases are shared with TRBD1. Germline CDR1 and CDR2: MNHEY and SMNVEV (reference sequence). This CDR3 is 15 amino acids long. The V gene end was trimmed by 3 bases and the J gene end by 0 bases; junction bases not matched to a gene: 2.

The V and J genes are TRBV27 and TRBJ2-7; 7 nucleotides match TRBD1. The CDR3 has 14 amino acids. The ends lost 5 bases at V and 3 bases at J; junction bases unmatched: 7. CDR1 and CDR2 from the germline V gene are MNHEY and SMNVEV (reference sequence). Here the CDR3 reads CASSIGQAHYEQYF. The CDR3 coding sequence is TGTGCCAGCAGTATTGGACAGGCGCACTACGAGCAGTACTTC.

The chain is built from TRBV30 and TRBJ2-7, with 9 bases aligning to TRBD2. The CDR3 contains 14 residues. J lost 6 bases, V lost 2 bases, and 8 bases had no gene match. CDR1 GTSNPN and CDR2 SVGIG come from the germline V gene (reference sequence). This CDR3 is CAWSYSGRFAEQYF. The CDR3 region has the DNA TGTGCCTGGAGTTATAGCGGGAGATTCGCCGAGCAGTACTTC. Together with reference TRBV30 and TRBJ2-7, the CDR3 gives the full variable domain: SQTIHQWPATLVQPVGSPLSLECTVEGTSNPNLYWYRQAAGRGLQLLFYSVGIGQISSEVPQNLSASRPQDRQFILSSKKLLLSDSGFYLCAWSYSGRFAEQYFGPGTRLTVT.